The 12 T cell receptor beta chains given below trace back to one sample, sequenced in a study of regulatory T cells in long-lasting Graves disease. Relying on iRepertoire HTBI primers and Arm-PCR of CDR3 regions, the team built TCR beta libraries. Each CDR3 protein is one row after TCRdb ran MiXCR on the multiplex PCR reads. The table lists around 420,000 distinct CDR3 sequences, 15% to 17% of them singletons. The time point is: newly diagnosed GD, antithyroid drugs for less than 3 months. Extracted RNA from PBMCs served as the source of the TCR library. Sample: peripheral blood mononuclear cells (PBMCs), taken at new diagnosis, from a patient treated with antithyroid drugs. Source of these receptors: a female donor with Graves disease.

The chain employs TRBV6-1 and TRBJ2-1, with 7 bases lining up with TRBD2. This CDR3 region has 15 residues. From germline, CDR1 is MNHNS and CDR2 SASEGT. V dropped 7 bases and J dropped 8; count of bases not matched to a gene: 14. The chain's CDR3 is CASTIRAGSGDEQFF. The CDR3 nucleotides are TGTGCCAGCACCATACGCGCCGGAAGCGGGGATGAGCAGTTCTTC.

This clonotype was picked up many times. The chain joins TRBV29-1 to TRBJ2-7; D is possibly TRBD1 or TRBD2 (5 bases each). Germline CDR1 and CDR2: SQVTM and ANQGSEA. The CDR3 runs 15 residues. Trimming removed 0 bases at V and 2 bases at J, with 14 bases between. CDR3 nucleotides: TGCAGCGTTGAAGAGGGACGGCAGCCTCCCTACGAGCAGTACTTC. This sequence encodes CSVEEGRQPPYEQYF.

The table lists this clonotype with many counts. The chain joins TRBV9 to TRBJ1-1, with D possibly TRBD1 on 6 matching bases. V was cut by 0 bases and J by 6 bases, with 9 bases left in between. Germline CDR1 is SGDLS and CDR2 is YYNGEE. The CDR3 loop spans 13 amino acids. The CDR3: CASSVEGGSEAFF. CDR3 DNA sequence: TGTGCCAGCAGCGTAGAGGGGGGATCTGAAGCTTTCTTT.

In its sample, this clonotype was seen a few times. The chain is built from TRBV12-3 or TRBV12-4 and TRBJ2-1, with TRBD2 identical over 9 bases. The V and J ends lost 7 bases and 2 bases, in that order; junction bases with no gene match: 6. This CDR3 has 15 residues. DNA of the CDR3: TGTGCCAGCAATGCGGGGGGGGGGCCCTACAATGAGCAGTTCTTC. This translates into CASNAGGGPYNEQFF.

This clonotype has at least ten counts. V usage is TRBV20-1 and J usage is TRBJ1-1; no firm D call. Germline V gene sequence: CDR1 DFQATT, CDR2 SNEGSKA (reference sequence). There are 12 residues in the CDR3. The ends were cut back, 3 bases at V and 11 bases at J, with 16 bases in the middle. The DNA for the CDR3 is TGCAGTGCTAGTGGCCGGGCCCTCGGGGCTTTCTTT. Translating it yields CSASGRALGAFF.

This clonotype was found many times. This chain links TRBV7-2 with TRBJ2-7; perhaps TRBD1 as D (8 bases). Germline V gene data show CDR1 as SGHTA and CDR2 as FQGNSA. This CDR3 is 13 amino acids long. V was trimmed by 3 bases and J by 5 bases, leaving 11 bases between them. CDR3 DNA: TGTGCCAGCAGCTTTACAGGGGGGGACGAGCAGTACTTC. Translating it yields CASSFTGGDEQYF.

This clonotype was counted many times. The chain uses TRBV28 and TRBJ2-1, with D tentatively TRBD1 (6 bases). Germline CDR1 reads MDHEN; CDR2 reads SYDVKM. This CDR3 has 12 residues. The V gene lost 6 bases and the J gene lost 10 bases, with 13 bases spanning the gap. Written as DNA, the CDR3 is TGTGCCAGCAGCAGCTACAGGGCCGAGCAGTTCTTC. Translating it yields CASSSYRAEQFF.

This clonotype has a count of ten or more. This chain joins TRBV15 and TRBJ2-3; D unclear. The CDR3 contains 15 residues. In germline, CDR1 is LNHNV, CDR2 YYDKDF (reference sequence). With 3 bases removed from V and 6 bases from J, the gap between germline ends came to 16 bases. The CDR3 is CATSSGLSGGDTQYF. The CDR3 bases are TGTGCCACCAGCAGTGGGCTCTCGGGTGGTGATACGCAGTATTTT. The full variable domain, its missing parts supplied by reference TRBV15 and TRBJ2-3, is DAMVIQNPRYQVTQFGKPVTLSCSQTLNHNVMYWYQQKSSQAPKLLFHYYDKDFNNEADTPDNFQSRRPNTSFCFLDIRSPGLGDTAMYLCATSSGLSGGDTQYFGPGTRLTVL.

This clonotype was found a few times. The chain uses TRBV7-9 and TRBJ2-3, with D possibly TRBD2 on 5 matching bases. The CDR3 runs 16 residues. The ends were cut back, 1 base at V and 0 bases at J, with 11 bases in the middle. Looked up from germline, CDR1 is SEHNR and CDR2 is FQNEAQ (reference sequence). The chain's CDR3 is CASSLDLGGSTDTQYF. The CDR3 region has the DNA TGTGCCAGCAGCTTAGATCTAGGAGGAAGCACAGATACGCAGTATTTT.

J is TRBJ2-1 and V is TRBV7-9, with D tentatively TRBD2 (5 bases). Trimming stripped 0 bases from V and 0 bases from J, with 9 bases between. The CDR3 spans 16 residues. The germline V gene encodes CDR1 SEHNR and CDR2 FQNEAQ (reference sequence). The CDR3 sequence is CASSLAAAPSYNEQFF. The CDR3 nucleotides read TGTGCCAGCAGCTTAGCAGCGGCGCCCTCCTACAATGAGCAGTTCTTC.

In its sample, this clonotype was seen many times. V is TRBV2 and J is TRBJ2-7; D is unresolved. The V and J ends lost 2 bases and 6 bases respectively, with 8 bases between them. This CDR3 has 12 amino acids. Per the germline V gene, CDR1 is SNHLY and CDR2 is FYNNEI. The CDR3 region is CASSEQAPEQYF. CDR3 sequence (DNA): TGTGCCAGCAGTGAACAGGCCCCCGAGCAGTACTTC.

This clonotype came up many times. V is TRBV2 and J is TRBJ1-3; D is unclear. The CDR3 has 16 residues. Germline CDR1 SNHLY, CDR2 FYNNEI. V lost 0 bases, J lost 0 bases, and 9 bases lay in between. CDR3 sequence reads: CASSEAQSLSGNTIYF. DNA of the CDR3: TGTGCCAGCAGTGAAGCGCAGTCGCTCTCTGGAAACACCATATATTTT.